These T cell receptor beta chains were read from a single sample in a study of OX40 agonist ivuxolimab in advanced cancers. The table came from immunoSEQ multiplex PCR; TCRdb's copy has only in-frame clones and leaves some out. This sample has around 94,000 clones, with roughly nine tenths found just once. Sequences were derived from CD4+ or CD8+ T cells sorted from blood, sampled in a trial of the OX40 agonist ivuxolimab. The origin of the receptors is an adult with an advanced solid tumor such as melanoma, head and neck, liver or kidney cancer. Both conserved end residues are part of each CDR3. A D gene is named only where the DNA matches it firmly. Expanded clones are given a class, and other clones once, few, many or no size at all.

D	V	J	size	CDR3	DNA
TRBD2	TRBV11-2	TRBJ2-3	once	CASSGEAGAPDTQYF	TGTGCCAGCAGCGGGGAGGCGGGAGCCCCAGATACGCAGTATTTT
.	TRBV5-4	TRBJ1-2	.	CASSLLGRAYGYTF	TGTGCCAGCAGCTTGTTGGGCAGGGCCTATGGCTACACCTTC
TRBD2	TRBV5-1	TRBJ2-3	.	CASSLGSSGAANTDTQYF	TGCGCCAGCAGCTTGGGGAGTAGCGGGGCGGCTAACACAGATACGCAGTATTTT
.	TRBV9	TRBJ2-7	.	CASSVDGTGYEQYF	TGTGCCAGCAGCGTAGATGGGACGGGCTACGAGCAGTACTTC
.	TRBV7-8	TRBJ1-1	.	CASSTREVLYTEAFF	TGTGCCAGCAGCACCCGAGAAGTGCTCTACACTGAAGCTTTCTTT
TRBD2	TRBV4-1	TRBJ2-5	.	CASSPSPGLAIQETQYF	TGCGCCAGCAGCCCAAGTCCGGGACTAGCGATCCAAGAGACCCAGTACTTC
.	TRBV4-1	TRBJ1-6	few	CASSQTDLGSPLHF	TGCGCCAGCAGCCAAACGGATTTAGGTTCACCCCTCCACTTT
.	TRBV5-1	TRBJ1-1	.	CASSLAPGGLAKRTEAFF	TGCGCCAGCAGCTTGGCTCCCGGGGGATTGGCCAAACGAACTGAAGCTTTCTTT
.	TRBV19	TRBJ2-6	.	CASSIRHISGANVLTF	TGTGCCAGTAGTATCCGGCATATCTCTGGGGCCAACGTCCTGACTTTC
TRBD1	TRBV27	TRBJ1-2	.	CASSPEDRGPYGYTF	TGTGCCAGCAGTCCCGAGGACAGGGGCCCCTATGGCTACACCTTC
.	TRBV27	TRBJ2-2	.	CASSFGDTGELFF	TGTGCCAGCAGTTTTGGGGACACCGGGGAGCTGTTTTTT
.	TRBV25-1	TRBJ2-1	.	CASSVGPLNEQFF	TGTGCCAGCAGTGTGGGGCCCCTCAATGAGCAGTTCTTC
.	TRBV9	TRBJ2-1	.	CASSPGLTSYNEQFF	TGTGCCAGCAGCCCCGGACTAACCTCCTACAATGAGCAGTTCTTC
.	TRBV5-1	TRBJ2-7	.	CASSPAGGGGHEQYF	TGCGCCAGCAGCCCGGCCGGGGGAGGGGGACACGAGCAGTACTTC
TRBD1	TRBV6-5	TRBJ2-1	.	CASTPYRGNNEQFF	TGTGCCAGCACCCCGTACAGGGGGAACAATGAGCAGTTCTTC
.	TRBV25-1	TRBJ2-7	once	CASSPNLYEQYF	TGTGCCAGCAGCCCAAACCTCTACGAGCAGTACTTC
.	TRBV19	TRBJ1-1	.	CASSIIQGGTEAFF	TGTGCCAGTAGTATTATACAGGGTGGAACTGAAGCTTTCTTT
TRBD1	TRBV18	TRBJ2-5	.	CASSPPSGQGVGETQYF	TGTGCCAGCTCACCGCCGAGTGGGCAGGGGGTCGGAGAGACCCAGTACTTC
.	TRBV27	TRBJ1-1	.	CASRGGMNTEAFF	TGTGCCAGCCGAGGAGGAATGAACACTGAAGCTTTCTTT
TRBD1	TRBV28	TRBJ2-3	.	CASSYTYRGRGTDTQYF	TGTGCCAGCAGTTATACCTACAGGGGGCGCGGCACAGATACGCAGTATTTT
.	TRBV9	TRBJ1-3	.	CASSPLGAGNTIYF	TGTGCCAGCAGCCCCTTGGGGGCTGGAAACACCATATATTTT
.	TRBV7-2	TRBJ2-3	.	CASSLEVDTQYF	TGTGCCAGCAGCTTAGAAGTAGATACGCAGTATTTT
.	TRBV2	TRBJ1-1	.	CASSEIAATLEAFF	TGTGCCAGCAGTGAAATTGCAGCCACTCTTGAAGCTTTCTTT
.	TRBV11-2	TRBJ2-3	.	CASSLDRQTGSSTDTQYF	TGTGCCAGCAGCTTAGATCGGCAGACAGGTTCTAGCACAGATACGCAGTATTTT
TRBD1	TRBV9	TRBJ2-2	.	CASSVGWGRGLTGELFF	TGTGCCAGCAGCGTAGGGTGGGGCAGGGGGCTGACCGGGGAGCTGTTTTTT
TRBD2	TRBV2	TRBJ2-1	.	CASRRLAGATYNEQFF	TGTGCCAGCAGAAGACTAGCGGGAGCGACGTACAATGAGCAGTTCTTC
.	TRBV25-1	TRBJ2-1	once	CASEQDSPYNEQFF	TGTGCCAGCGAGCAGGACAGCCCCTACAATGAGCAGTTCTTC
.	TRBV19	TRBJ2-7	.	CASSPSRGYEQYF	TGTGCCAGTAGTCCCTCCCGTGGATACGAGCAGTACTTC
TRBD2	TRBV9	TRBJ2-1	few	CASSVDGTRINEQFF	TGTGCCAGCAGCGTAGATGGGACTAGAATTAATGAGCAGTTCTTC
.	TRBV27	TRBJ2-1	once	CASSPQGRNLLYNEQFF	TGTGCCAGCAGTCCCCAAGGCAGGAACTTATTATACAATGAGCAGTTCTTC
TRBD2	TRBV4-2	TRBJ2-7	.	CASSLTTLAGSYEQYF	TGTGCCAGCAGCCTCACGACTCTAGCGGGATCCTACGAGCAGTACTTC
TRBD1	TRBV28	TRBJ2-1	.	CASGTGTGANEQFF	TGTGCCAGCGGCACCGGGACAGGGGCCAATGAGCAGTTCTTC
.	TRBV15	TRBJ2-7	.	CATGIRDATYEQYF	TGTGCCACCGGGATACGGGACGCAACCTACGAGCAGTACTTC
.	TRBV7-8	TRBJ2-7	.	CASSGRDSWEAREQYF	TGTGCCAGCAGCGGGCGGGACTCTTGGGAAGCAAGGGAGCAGTACTTC
TRBD1	TRBV5-8	TRBJ1-6	once	CASSLGQGNSPLHF	TGTGCCAGCAGCTTGGGACAGGGGAATTCACCCCTCCACTTT
TRBD1	TRBV6-6	TRBJ2-2	.	CASSYSRQGVTGELFF	TGTGCCAGCAGTTACTCTCGCCAGGGGGTCACCGGGGAGCTGTTTTTT
.	TRBV27	TRBJ1-5	.	CASSFLPPNNQPQHF	TGTGCCAGCAGTTTTCTCCCCCCGAACAATCAGCCCCAGCATTTT
.	TRBV30	TRBJ2-2	.	CAWSVGGELFF	TGTGCCTGGAGTGTAGGGGGGGAGCTGTTTTTT
.	TRBV9	TRBJ1-1	.	CASSVGGTEAFF	TGTGCCAGCAGCGTAGGAGGGACTGAAGCTTTCTTT
TRBD1	TRBV29-1	TRBJ2-2	.	CSVIGTANTGELFF	TGCAGCGTTATCGGGACAGCGAACACCGGGGAGCTGTTTTTT
.	TRBV4-1	TRBJ1-2	.	CASSQGPRPTRGGYTF	TGCGCCAGCAGCCAAGGCCCCCGCCCGACCCGGGGCGGCTACACCTTC
.	TRBV28	TRBJ1-2	.	CASSLIQTGRHGYTF	TGTGCCAGCAGTTTAATACAGACAGGCCGTCATGGCTACACCTTC
.	TRBV25-1	TRBJ1-2	.	CASSSGLGYTF	TGTGCCAGCAGCTCAGGGTTAGGCTACACCTTC
.	TRBV7-7	TRBJ2-3	.	CASSPGVDRDTQYF	TGTGCTAGCAGTCCCGGGGTGGACCGGGATACGCAGTATTTT
TRBD2	TRBV4-1	TRBJ2-5	.	CASSQTSGGRETQYF	TGCGCCAGCAGCCAAACTAGCGGGGGTCGAGAGACCCAGTACTTC
.	TRBV29-1	TRBJ2-7	.	CSVSPSSYEQYF	TGCAGCGTTAGTCCTAGCTCCTACGAGCAGTACTTC
.	TRBV6-5	TRBJ2-1	.	CASGYGGNEQFF	TGTGCCAGCGGGTACGGGGGCAATGAGCAGTTCTTC
TRBD1	TRBV5-4	TRBJ2-5	.	CASSHSQGVGETQYF	TGTGCCAGCAGCCATTCACAGGGGGTGGGAGAGACCCAGTACTTC
.	TRBV13	TRBJ2-3	few	CASSSYRTLESTDTQYF	TGTGCCAGCAGCAGCTACCGGACCCTAGAAAGCACAGATACGCAGTATTTT
.	TRBV13	TRBJ2-1	.	CASSPIRTADNEQFF	TGTGCCAGCAGCCCCATCCGAACAGCAGACAATGAGCAGTTCTTC
.	TRBV2	TRBJ1-1	once	CASSPDGPGDTEAFF	TGTGCCAGCAGCCCCGACGGACCTGGGGACACTGAAGCTTTCTTT
TRBD2	TRBV11-2	TRBJ2-1	.	CASSSPRLAGASEQFF	TGTGCCAGCAGCTCACCAAGACTAGCGGGAGCGAGTGAGCAGTTCTTC
.	TRBV9	TRBJ2-3	.	CASSVDGQPPQDTQYF	TGTGCCAGCAGCGTAGATGGGCAGCCGCCACAAGATACGCAGTATTTT
TRBD1	TRBV28	TRBJ1-1	.	CASSLTDRATEAFF	TGTGCCAGCAGCCTTACGGACAGGGCCACTGAAGCTTTCTTT
TRBD1	TRBV30	TRBJ1-5	.	CAWQDRGGNQPQHF	TGTGCCTGGCAAGACAGGGGAGGCAATCAGCCCCAGCATTTT